The T cell receptor (beta chain) under discussion was sequenced for a study of T cells in Graves' hyperthyroidism and ophthalmopathy. On this clonotype: The antigen is not known.

Amplification of TCR beta CDR3 regions was performed using RNA transcripts as template. HTBI primers were the set used in a first-round RT-PCR of the TCR CDR3. TCRdb reprocessed the multiplex PCR reads with MiXCR, giving one entry per CDR3 protein. In the table there are around 620,000 distinct CDR3 sequences, around 14% of which are singletons. This CDR3 spans 15 amino acids. Unmatched junction bases numbered 6, after V lost 6 bases and J lost 5 bases. The germline gives CDR1 SGHVS, CDR2 FNYEAQ. Study outcomes and limitations: A model of 13 V-J features distinguished ophthalmopathy from stable hyperthyroidism. Most thyroid clonotypes with frequency above 0.001 were detected in blood.

A NOSPECS grade of at least 4, a Clinical Activity Score of at least 3 and duration under 3 months were recorded in ophthalmopathy patients. Based on clinical symptoms, serum thyroxine and TRAb, thyroid ultrasound and orbital computed tomography, diagnoses were reached. The V gene is TRBV7-6, the J gene TRBJ2-1; 11 nucleotides match TRBD2. The TCR sequence derives from a woman under 30 with Graves' ophthalmopathy. The specimen was blood. The CDR3: CASRPLAGVNNEQFF. The CDR3 bases are TGTGCCAGCAGACCACTAGCGGGAGTGAACAATGAGCAGTTCTTC.